This T cell receptor beta chain comes out of a study of blood T cell repertoires in COVID-19. On the study more broadly: Donors in the United States, Italy and Spain gave samples during acute or convalescent COVID-19. In each case, the material was cDNA or gDNA derived from T cells, B-cell-depleted T cells, or PBMCs.

As originally analysed: Reference gene primer amplification yielded estimated nucleated cell counts. Using immunoSEQ multiplex PCR, the repertoire was profiled, and TCRdb retains in-frame clones only, with some absent. The V and J calls and clone size were taken over from that table, and D and trimming were inferred from the DNA. The sample has tens of thousands of clones; around 90% are singletons. Seattle patients were enrolled while actively infected and followed longitudinally. CDR3 length equals 15 residues. Germline CDR1 and CDR2: SGHNT and YYREEE (reference sequence). Losses at the gene ends were 4 bases for V and 2 bases for J; bases not matched to a gene: 4.

The chain carries TRBV5-4 and TRBJ1-3, with 9 bases fitting TRBD1. This clonotype originated in a man aged 60 to 75 with COVID-19, enrolled during active disease. The sequenced material came from peripheral blood. The CDR3: CASSRDREPGNTIYF. The CDR3 region has the DNA TGTGCCAGCAGCAGGGACAGGGAGCCTGGAAACACCATATATTTT.